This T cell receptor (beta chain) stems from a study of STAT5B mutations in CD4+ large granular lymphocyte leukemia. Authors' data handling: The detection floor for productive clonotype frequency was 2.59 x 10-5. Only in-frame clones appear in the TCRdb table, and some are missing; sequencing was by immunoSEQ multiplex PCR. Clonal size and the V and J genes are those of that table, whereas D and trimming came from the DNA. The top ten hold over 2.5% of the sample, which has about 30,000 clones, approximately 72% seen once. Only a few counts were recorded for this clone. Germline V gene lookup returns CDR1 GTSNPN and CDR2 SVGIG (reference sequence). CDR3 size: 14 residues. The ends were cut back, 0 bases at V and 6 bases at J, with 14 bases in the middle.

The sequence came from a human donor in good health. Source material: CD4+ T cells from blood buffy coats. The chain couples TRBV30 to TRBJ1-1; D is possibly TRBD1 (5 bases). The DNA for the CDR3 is TGTGCCTGGAGTGTACTGAGGGGAGTGGCTGAAGCTTTCTTT. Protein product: CAWSVLRGVAEAFF.